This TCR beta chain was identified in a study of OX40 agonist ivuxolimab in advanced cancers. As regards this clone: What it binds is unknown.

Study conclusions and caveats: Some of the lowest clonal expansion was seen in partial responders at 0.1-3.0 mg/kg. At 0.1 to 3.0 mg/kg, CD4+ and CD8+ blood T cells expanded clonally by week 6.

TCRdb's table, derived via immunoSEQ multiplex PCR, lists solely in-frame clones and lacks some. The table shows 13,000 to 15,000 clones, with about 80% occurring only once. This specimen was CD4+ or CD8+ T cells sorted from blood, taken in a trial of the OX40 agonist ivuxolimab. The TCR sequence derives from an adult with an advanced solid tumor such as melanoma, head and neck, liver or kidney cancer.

CDR3 sequence reads: CANGQGVTTEAFF. The CDR3 DNA is TGTGCCAATGGACAGGGGGTAACCACTGAAGCTTTCTTT. The chain uses TRBV2 and TRBJ1-1, with TRBD1 matching over 10 bases. This CDR3 is 13 amino acids long. Germline CDR1 SNHLY, CDR2 FYNNEI. The junction had 6 bases not matched to a gene; V was cut back by 10 bases and J by 4 bases.